What follows are 10 T cell receptor beta chains derived from one specimen sequenced in a study of blood T cell repertoires in COVID-19. TCRdb's table, derived via immunoSEQ multiplex PCR, lists solely in-frame clones and lacks some. Here the sample spans more than 110,000 clones, about nine tenths being singletons. The sequencing input was PBMCs or T cells enriched from blood (not recorded which). The receptors were gathered from a man aged 50-60 years who had recovered from COVID-19.

The rearrangement uses TRBV11-3 and TRBJ2-2, with D perhaps matching TRBD1 (5 bases). The CDR3 length is 19 residues. With 5 bases removed from V and 5 bases from J, the gap between germline ends came to 27 bases. Germline loops: CDR1 SGHNT, CDR2 YENEEA. The CDR3 DNA reads as TGTGCCAGCAGCCCCCCCCGCGCAGGGCCGTTTTTCCTGACCGGGGAGCTGTTTTTT. Translating gives CASSPPRAGPFFLTGELFF. Looking up the rest from reference TRBV11-3 and TRBJ2-2 gives the full variable domain: EAGVVQSPRYKIIEKKQPVAFWCNPISGHNTLYWYLQNLGQGPELLIRYENEEAVDDSQLPKDRFSAERLKGVDSTLKIQPAELGDSAVYLCASSPPRAGPFFLTGELFFGEGSRLTVL.

This rearrangement joins TRBV28 to TRBJ2-3, with TRBD2 identical over 11 bases. Germline V gene lookup returns CDR1 MDHEN and CDR2 SYDVKM. This CDR3 comprises 13 residues. Unmatched junction bases numbered 2, after V lost 8 bases and J lost 4 bases. The CDR3 loop reads CASRTSGSDTQYF. CDR3 DNA: TGTGCCAGCCGGACTAGCGGGTCAGATACGCAGTATTTT.

This chain uses TRBV11-2 with TRBJ1-6, with D perhaps matching TRBD1 (5 bases). CDR3 size: 14 residues. The germline CDR1 and CDR2 sequences are SGHAT and FQNNGV. The germline V and J ends were trimmed by 4 bases and 5 bases, with 9 bases remaining between them. For the CDR3, the DNA is TGTGCCAGCAGCTGGTCGGGGGATAATTCACCCCTCCACTTT. Its protein is CASSWSGDNSPLHF. Filled out from reference TRBV11-2 and TRBJ1-6, the complete variable domain reads EAGVAQSPRYKIIEKRQSVAFWCNPISGHATLYWYQQILGQGPKLLIQFQNNGVVDDSQLPKDRFSAERLKGVDSTLKIQPAKLEDSAVYLCASSWSGDNSPLHFGNGTRLTVT.

The genes are TRBV28 and TRBJ1-1; TRBD1 matches at 10 bases. In germline, CDR1 is MDHEN, CDR2 SYDVKM. The V gene end was trimmed by 4 bases and the J gene end by 3 bases; junction bases not matched to a gene: 5. This CDR3 has 15 amino acids. The CDR3 nucleotides are TGTGCCAGCAGTTCCTCCGGGACAGGGGACACTGAAGCTTTCTTT. As protein: CASSSSGTGDTEAFF.

CDR3 residues: CASSDTWPYGYTF. CDR3 nucleotide sequence: TGTGCCAGCAGTGACACCTGGCCCTATGGCTACACCTTC. The J gene is TRBJ1-2, the V gene TRBV6-1; no definite D call. This CDR3 contains 13 residues. CDR1 and CDR2 (germline): MNHNS, SASEGT. V was cut by 3 bases and J by 4 bases, with 9 bases left in between.

This rearrangement joins TRBV6-4 to TRBJ2-3, with D possibly TRBD2 on 6 matching bases. Germline lookup yields CDR1 MRHNA and CDR2 SNTAGT. V was clipped by 0 bases and J by 1 base, with 20 bases between them. The CDR3 has 19 residues. DNA for the CDR3: TGTGCCAGCAGTGACTCGGGGGGTTTGGGGAGGTCTTGCACAGATACGCAGTATTTT. Translation gives CASSDSGGLGRSCTDTQYF.

The chain is built from TRBV7-8 and TRBJ2-3, with TRBD2 matching over 11 bases. The V segment lost 2 bases and the J segment 1 base; nucleotides outside the gene matches: 2. Germline V gives CDR1 SGHVS, CDR2 FQNEAQ. CDR3 length equals 16 residues. The CDR3 loop reads CASSLLLAGGTDTQYF. The DNA of the CDR3 is TGTGCCAGCAGCTTATTACTAGCGGGGGGCACAGATACGCAGTATTTT.

This chain's CDR3 is CASSLDKYSNQPQHF. In DNA form, the CDR3 reads TGTGCCAGCAGTCTCGACAAATATAGCAATCAGCCCCAGCATTTT. This chain uses TRBV6-5 with TRBJ1-5; D is undetermined. The CDR3 runs to 15 residues. Germline assignment: CDR1 MNHEY and CDR2 SVGAGI. With 5 bases removed from V and 0 bases from J, the gap between germline ends came to 11 bases.

The chain is built from TRBV5-1 and TRBJ2-7; 8 nucleotides line up with TRBD1. This CDR3 has 16 amino acids. Germline lookup yields CDR1 SGHRS and CDR2 YFSETQ. J was trimmed by 0 bases and V by 0 bases; bases with no gene match: 5. Here the CDR3 reads CASSLGDRTGSYEQYF. CDR3 bases: TGCGCCAGCAGCTTGGGGGACAGGACGGGCTCCTACGAGCAGTACTTC.

V and J are TRBV5-1 and TRBJ2-6; tentatively, D is TRBD1 (5 bases). The CDR3 has 15 residues. Germline CDR1 SGHRS, CDR2 YFSETQ. Trimming pared 6 bases from V and 1 base from J, leaving 11 bases between. The CDR3 reads CASTLQVSGANVLTF. The CDR3 bases are TGCGCCAGCACCTTACAGGTTTCTGGGGCCAACGTCCTGACTTTC.